The text below deals with one TCR beta chain. Generated by immunoSEQ multiplex PCR, the TCRdb table keeps only in-frame clones and is missing some. The table lists about 15,000 clones, around 78% of them singletons. The data belong to a study of T cell repertoires in ileal Crohn's disease. Described time point: neoterminal ileum biopsy at postoperative endoscopy, about 6 months after surgery. V gave up 1 base and J gave up 0 bases; unmatched junction bases: 5. The germline CDR1 and CDR2 sequences are MDHEN and SYDVKM. The CDR3 extends over 18 amino acids. The sequenced sample consisted of ileal tissue. This clonotype was sampled from an adult with Crohn's disease. The chain has TRBV28 and TRBJ2-2; 10 nucleotides match TRBD2. CDR3 sequence: CASSLFLAGAANTGELFF. The DNA for the CDR3 is TGTGCCAGCAGTTTATTCCTAGCGGGGGCCGCGAACACCGGGGAGCTGTTTTTT.